Shown below are 14 T cell receptor beta chains from a single sample sequenced in a study of cytomegalovirus exposure and HLA in healthy donors. PCR primers comprised 60 Vbeta and 13 Jbeta primers. Measured with immunoSEQ multiplex PCR; TCRdb has only the in-frame clones, and not every one. Recorded for this sample: approximately 70,000 clones. The source material was PBMCs. Receptor source: a woman in her 40s in good health and CMV-seropositive.

The rearrangement joins TRBV27 to TRBJ1-1, with D unresolved. CDR1 MNHEY and CDR2 SMNVEV come from the germline V gene (reference sequence). This CDR3 contains 12 residues. V shed 6 bases and J shed 6 bases, with 11 bases lying between them. The CDR3 DNA sequence: TGTGCCAGCAGCTTCCGGGATTCTGAAGCTTTCTTT. This gives the protein CASSFRDSEAFF.

V usage is TRBV4-3 and J usage is TRBJ2-1; 8 nucleotides line up with TRBD2. After removal of 4 bases from V and 0 bases from J, the junction contained 2 bases not matched to a gene. The CDR3 is 15 residues long. CDR1 and CDR2 (germline): LGHNA, YSLEER. The CDR3 coding sequence is TGCGCCAGCAGCCGCGGGGGGAACTCCTACAATGAGCAGTTCTTC. Protein: CASSRGGNSYNEQFF.

The chain employs TRBV12-2 and TRBJ1-6; TRBD1 is the table's D call, not checked against the DNA. TRBV12-2 counts as a pseudogene. The CDR3 loop spans 20 amino acids. This CDR3 reads CASRLARSRGRKKSNSPLHF. For the CDR3, the DNA is TGTGCAAGTCGCTTAGCGCGGAGTAGGGGGCGAAAAAAGAGTAATTCACCCCTCCACTTT.

The CDR3, as DNA: TGTGCCAGCAGCCCAGGACAGATCTCAAGGGCCTACGAGCAGTACTTC. Translated: CASSPGQISRAYEQYF. The V gene is TRBV7-9, the J gene TRBJ2-7; D might be TRBD1 (6 bases). Trimming pared 5 bases from V and 2 bases from J, leaving 19 bases between. The CDR3 runs to 16 residues. The germline gives CDR1 SEHNR, CDR2 FQNEAQ (reference sequence).

This chain links TRBV27 with TRBJ2-1, with TRBD2 matching 10 bases. This CDR3 spans 14 amino acids. V trimming: 5 bases; J trimming: 6 bases; junction bases outside the gene matches: 4. CDR1 is MNHEY, CDR2 SMNVEV, per germline (reference sequence). The CDR3 bases are TGTGCCAGCAGTAGTAGCGGGAGGCCCAATGAGCAGTTCTTC. Its translation: CASSSSGRPNEQFF.

CDR3 sequence (DNA): TGTGCCACAGAAGGGGCCGGGGAGCTGTTTTTT. Residues: CATEGAGELFF. The chain combines TRBV18 with TRBJ2-2, with a possible D match to TRBD1 (5 bases). The CDR3 is 11 residues long. The V end was cut by 10 bases, the J end by 6 bases, with 9 bases between. Germline values: CDR1 KGHSH, CDR2 LQKENI.

The V and J genes are TRBV7-8 and TRBJ1-2; TRBD1 is a possible D gene (6 bases). Germline V gives CDR1 SGHVS, CDR2 FQNEAQ. This CDR3 contains 18 residues. V shed 1 base and J shed 8 bases, with 26 bases lying between them. The CDR3: CASSLVGGASGGISGYTF. The CDR3 DNA is TGTGCCAGCAGCTTAGTGGGGGGGGCTTCCGGCGGCATATCGGGCTACACCTTC.

J is TRBJ2-7 and V is TRBV10-2, with 7 nucleotides matching TRBD1. CDR3 length equals 14 residues. Germline assignment: CDR1 WSHSY and CDR2 SAAADI. The junction had 4 bases not matched to a gene; V was cut back by 2 bases and J by 3 bases. The CDR3 nucleotides are TGCGCCAGCAGTGAGACCCGACAGGGCTACGAGCAGTACTTC. It specifies CASSETRQGYEQYF.

The chain recombines TRBV5-6 with TRBJ2-7; no clear D gene. Trimming pared 1 base from V and 3 bases from J, leaving 11 bases between. The CDR3 loop spans 14 amino acids. CDR1 SGHDT and CDR2 YYEEEE come from the germline V gene. The CDR3 coding sequence is TGTGCCAGCAGCTTGACCCCGCGTGGCTACGAGCAGTACTTC. Amino acid sequence: CASSLTPRGYEQYF. Full variable domain (missing parts from reference TRBV5-6 and TRBJ2-7): DAGVTQSPTHLIKTRGQQVTLRCSPKSGHDTVSWYQQALGQGPQFIFQYYEEEERQRGNFPDRFSGHQFPNYSSELNVNALLLGDSALYLCASSLTPRGYEQYFGPGTRLTVT.

This chain uses TRBV5-1 with TRBJ1-3, with 7 bases identical to TRBD1. The CDR3 consists of 14 residues. Per germline, CDR1 SGHRS and CDR2 YFSETQ. The ends lost 4 bases at V and 2 bases at J; junction bases unmatched: 3. DNA of the CDR3: TGCGCCAGCAGCCCCGGGACAGCTGGAAACACCATATATTTT. It codes for CASSPGTAGNTIYF.

The V and J genes are TRBV9 and TRBJ2-2; TRBD1 agrees at 8 bases. Germline CDR1 and CDR2: SGDLS and YYNGEE. The J segment lost 4 bases and the V segment lost 0 bases, leaving 2 bases of the junction unmatched. There are 15 residues in the CDR3. The CDR3, as DNA: TGTGCCAGCAGCGTAGGCACAGGGGGCACCGGGGAGCTGTTTTTT. Amino acids: CASSVGTGGTGELFF.

The chain uses TRBV6-1 and TRBJ2-7; 8 bases agree with TRBD1. The trim removed 5 bases at V and 2 bases at J, leaving 5 bases unmatched. Per the germline V gene, CDR1 is MNHNS and CDR2 is SASEGT. CDR3 length: 14 residues. The CDR3 sequence is CASSTHRGTYEQYF. CDR3 nucleotide sequence: TGTGCCAGCAGTACCCACAGGGGGACCTACGAGCAGTACTTC.

The chain has TRBV11-2 and TRBJ2-7; D is ambiguous. The CDR3 is made up of 15 amino acids. The V gene's germline CDR1 is SGHAT and CDR2 FQNNGV. Trimming took 4 bases from V and 1 from J, leaving 14 bases between them. CDR3 loop: CASSSLRGPSYEQYF. CDR3 bases: TGTGCCAGCAGCTCACTTAGAGGTCCATCCTACGAGCAGTACTTC.

The chain combines TRBV4-3 with TRBJ1-5; possibly TRBD1 for D (6 bases). Trimming left V 0 bases short and J 3 bases short, with 9 bases between. Germline V gene sequence: CDR1 LGHNA, CDR2 YSLEER. The CDR3 extends over 15 amino acids. The DNA for the CDR3 is TGCGCCAGCAGCCAAGATGACAGGTTCAATCAGCCCCAGCATTTT. The encoded protein is CASSQDDRFNQPQHF.